The rows below give T cell receptor beta chains drawn from one sample of a study of blood T cell repertoires in COVID-19. Libraries were prepared by immunoSEQ multiplex PCR; TCRdb keeps only in-frame clonotypes and omits some of them. The sample has about 140,000 clones, around 72% seen once. Sequenced material: peripheral blood. The receptors come from a woman aged 55-75 years with acute or convalescent COVID-19. Both conserved end residues are part of each CDR3. Each record gives: V gene, J gene, D gene, clone size, CDR3 DNA, CDR3 protein. The D gene is left open where the match is weak. The listing skips clone size in some rows; elsewhere it reads once, few, many or a size class.

v_call: TRBV5-1
j_call: TRBJ1-5
d_call: NA
clone_size: NA
cdr3_nt: TGCGCCAGCAGCTCTGAACCAGGTGGGAATCAGCCCCAGCATTTT
cdr3_aa: CASSSEPGGNQPQHF

v_call: TRBV30
j_call: TRBJ2-7
d_call: TRBD1
clone_size: many
cdr3_nt: TGTGCCTGGAGTGGGACAGGCTGGGCCAGCGAGCAGTACTTC
cdr3_aa: CAWSGTGWASEQYF

v_call: TRBV5-6
j_call: TRBJ2-1
d_call: TRBD2
clone_size: NA
cdr3_nt: TGTGCCAGCAGCTTGATAGCGGGAGAATCTGAGCAGTTCTTC
cdr3_aa: CASSLIAGESEQFF

v_call: TRBV11-2
j_call: TRBJ2-3
d_call: NA
clone_size: NA
cdr3_nt: TGTGCCAGCAGCTTTTTACAGCCCACAGATACGCAGTATTTT
cdr3_aa: CASSFLQPTDTQYF

v_call: TRBV6-5
j_call: TRBJ2-7
d_call: NA
clone_size: NA
cdr3_nt: TGTGCCAGCAGCTCAGACAGCTCCTACGAGCAGTACTTC
cdr3_aa: CASSSDSSYEQYF

v_call: TRBV6-6
j_call: TRBJ1-1
d_call: NA
clone_size: NA
cdr3_nt: TGTGCCAGCAGTTCCCTCAGGGTCCGGGCTTTCTTT
cdr3_aa: CASSSLRVRAFF

v_call: TRBV10-3
j_call: TRBJ1-3
d_call: NA
clone_size: NA
cdr3_nt: TGTGCCATCAGCCGGGACTTCTCTGGAAACACCATATATTTT
cdr3_aa: CAISRDFSGNTIYF

v_call: TRBV6-5
j_call: TRBJ2-5
d_call: NA
clone_size: NA
cdr3_nt: TGTGCCAGCAGTCAAACAGGGCGAGAGACCCAGTACTTC
cdr3_aa: CASSQTGRETQYF

v_call: TRBV7-3
j_call: TRBJ2-2
d_call: TRBD1
clone_size: NA
cdr3_nt: TGTGCCAGCAGCTTAGACAGGGGAACCACCGGGGAGCTGTTTTTT
cdr3_aa: CASSLDRGTTGELFF

v_call: TRBV6-5
j_call: TRBJ1-1
d_call: NA
clone_size: few
cdr3_nt: TGTGCCAGCAGGGCCATCCAAAGGGAGGGGACTGAAGCTTTCTTT
cdr3_aa: CASRAIQREGTEAFF

v_call: TRBV5-1
j_call: TRBJ1-2
d_call: TRBD1
clone_size: few
cdr3_nt: TGCGCCAGCAGCCTGGGGGACAGGAACTATGGCTACACCTTC
cdr3_aa: CASSLGDRNYGYTF

v_call: TRBV30
j_call: TRBJ2-7
d_call: NA
clone_size: NA
cdr3_nt: TGTGCCTGGAGGGGCCGGAACTCCTACGAGCAGTACTTC
cdr3_aa: CAWRGRNSYEQYF

v_call: TRBV11-2
j_call: TRBJ2-7
d_call: NA
clone_size: few
cdr3_nt: TGTGCCAGCAGCCCCCTGACCAGGTCCCTCTCCTACGAGCAGTACTTC
cdr3_aa: CASSPLTRSLSYEQYF

v_call: TRBV5-4
j_call: TRBJ2-1
d_call: NA
clone_size: NA
cdr3_nt: TGTGCCAGCAGCTTAGAACTAAGCTCCTACAATGAGCAGTTCTTC
cdr3_aa: CASSLELSSYNEQFF

v_call: TRBV15
j_call: TRBJ2-2
d_call: TRBD1
clone_size: NA
cdr3_nt: TGTGCCACCAGCAGAGTCATGACAGGGGCTAACACCGGGGAGCTGTTTTTT
cdr3_aa: CATSRVMTGANTGELFF

v_call: TRBV19
j_call: TRBJ2-7
d_call: TRBD2
clone_size: NA
cdr3_nt: TGTGCCAGTAGTTCCTCCGGGACTAGCGGTTTCTACGAGCAGTACTTC
cdr3_aa: CASSSSGTSGFYEQYF

v_call: TRBV3-1/TRBV3-2
j_call: TRBJ2-1
d_call: NA
clone_size: NA
cdr3_nt: TGTGCCAGCAGCCAAGGGGCGGGCAATGAGCAGTTCTTC
cdr3_aa: CASSQGAGNEQFF

v_call: TRBV24-1
j_call: TRBJ2-5
d_call: NA
clone_size: NA
cdr3_nt: TGTGCCACCAGTGATAGCGAGACCCAAGAGACCCAGTACTTC
cdr3_aa: CATSDSETQETQYF

v_call: TRBV7-8
j_call: TRBJ1-4
d_call: NA
clone_size: NA
cdr3_nt: TGTGCCAGCAGCTCCTCTCCCGGGATTCAGAATGAAAAACTGTTTTTT
cdr3_aa: CASSSSPGIQNEKLFF

v_call: TRBV30
j_call: TRBJ2-3
d_call: NA
clone_size: NA
cdr3_nt: TGTGCCTGGACGGCAGGGGGCACAGATACGCAGTATTTT
cdr3_aa: CAWTAGGTDTQYF

v_call: TRBV28
j_call: TRBJ2-5
d_call: TRBD2
clone_size: NA
cdr3_nt: TGTGCCAGCAGTTTATGGGCGCTAGCGGGAATTAAGACCCAGTACTTC
cdr3_aa: CASSLWALAGIKTQYF

v_call: TRBV6-1
j_call: TRBJ2-5
d_call: NA
clone_size: NA
cdr3_nt: TGTGCCAGCAGTGAAGGGAGGGCGTATGCACAAGAGACCCAGTACTTC
cdr3_aa: CASSEGRAYAQETQYF

v_call: TRBV30
j_call: TRBJ2-4
d_call: NA
clone_size: NA
cdr3_nt: TGTGCCTGGAGTCCATACGGAGGGTTAGGGATTCAGTACTTC
cdr3_aa: CAWSPYGGLGIQYF

v_call: TRBV28
j_call: TRBJ2-5
d_call: NA
clone_size: NA
cdr3_nt: TGTGCCAGCAGTTTTTTTGGCACAGGCCAAGAGACCCAGTACTTC
cdr3_aa: CASSFFGTGQETQYF

v_call: TRBV5-1
j_call: TRBJ2-2
d_call: NA
clone_size: NA
cdr3_nt: TGCGCCAGCGGCAGGGAAAACACCGGGGAGCTGTTTTTT
cdr3_aa: CASGRENTGELFF

v_call: TRBV11-2
j_call: TRBJ2-7
d_call: TRBD1
clone_size: NA
cdr3_nt: TGTGCCAGCAGCTTAAAACAGGGACAGGCCTACGAGCAGTACTTC
cdr3_aa: CASSLKQGQAYEQYF

v_call: TRBV18
j_call: TRBJ1-1
d_call: NA
clone_size: NA
cdr3_nt: TGTGCCAGCTCACCACCGGCACAGAACACTGAAGCTTTCTTT
cdr3_aa: CASSPPAQNTEAFF

v_call: TRBV23-1
j_call: TRBJ1-1
d_call: NA
clone_size: NA
cdr3_nt: TGCGCCAGCAGTCACAATCACAATAACACTGAAGCTTTCTTT
cdr3_aa: CASSHNHNNTEAFF

v_call: TRBV6-1
j_call: TRBJ2-2
d_call: TRBD1
clone_size: NA
cdr3_nt: TGTGCCAGCAGTGAGGAGTGGACAGGGTATCGCGCCGGGGAGCTGTTTTTT
cdr3_aa: CASSEEWTGYRAGELFF

v_call: TRBV4-1
j_call: TRBJ1-4
d_call: TRBD1
clone_size: NA
cdr3_nt: TGCGCCAGCAGCCAGTCCGGGACAGGGAATGAAAAACTGTTTTTT
cdr3_aa: CASSQSGTGNEKLFF

v_call: TRBV9
j_call: TRBJ2-2
d_call: TRBD1
clone_size: NA
cdr3_nt: TGTGCCAGCAGCGCGACAGGGGTGAACACCGGGGAGCTGTTTTTT
cdr3_aa: CASSATGVNTGELFF

v_call: TRBV27
j_call: TRBJ2-7
d_call: NA
clone_size: NA
cdr3_nt: TGTGCCAGCAGTTCAACCTACGAGCAGTACTTC
cdr3_aa: CASSSTYEQYF

v_call: TRBV6-5
j_call: TRBJ1-1
d_call: TRBD1
clone_size: NA
cdr3_nt: TGTGCCAGCATCCCGGGACAGGGAAGGAACACTGAAGCTTTCTTT
cdr3_aa: CASIPGQGRNTEAFF

v_call: TRBV18
j_call: TRBJ2-1
d_call: NA
clone_size: NA
cdr3_nt: TGTGCCAGCTCACCACCATCAACGGGAGTTTACAATGAGCAGTTCTTC
cdr3_aa: CASSPPSTGVYNEQFF

v_call: TRBV5-1
j_call: TRBJ2-7
d_call: TRBD1
clone_size: NA
cdr3_nt: TGCGCCAGCAGTTTTTCGGACAGGAGGAACGACGAGCAGTACTTC
cdr3_aa: CASSFSDRRNDEQYF

v_call: TRBV20-1
j_call: TRBJ2-7
d_call: NA
clone_size: NA
cdr3_nt: TGCAGTGCTAGATCGGGGTACGAGCAGTACTTC
cdr3_aa: CSARSGYEQYF

v_call: TRBV11-2
j_call: TRBJ1-1
d_call: NA
clone_size: NA
cdr3_nt: TGTGCCAGCAGCTCCAAGGGGAAGACGGTCGCGACTGAAGCTTTCTTT
cdr3_aa: CASSSKGKTVATEAFF

v_call: TRBV14
j_call: TRBJ1-1
d_call: NA
clone_size: NA
cdr3_nt: TGTGCCAGCGCAGGGGATATGAACACTGAAGCTTTCTTT
cdr3_aa: CASAGDMNTEAFF

v_call: TRBV5-1
j_call: TRBJ2-3
d_call: TRBD1
clone_size: NA
cdr3_nt: TGCGCCAGCAGCTGGGGGACAGGGAAGGGCACAGATACGCAGTATTTT
cdr3_aa: CASSWGTGKGTDTQYF

v_call: TRBV13
j_call: TRBJ2-5
d_call: TRBD2
clone_size: few
cdr3_nt: TGTGCCAGCAGCCCCGGACTAGCGGGAGTAGCAGAAGAGACCCAGTACTTC
cdr3_aa: CASSPGLAGVAEETQYF

v_call: TRBV5-4
j_call: TRBJ2-7
d_call: NA
clone_size: NA
cdr3_nt: TGTGCCAGCAGCTTGACGTTCACCAGGTCCTACGAGCAGTACTTC
cdr3_aa: CASSLTFTRSYEQYF

v_call: TRBV5-6
j_call: TRBJ1-2
d_call: TRBD1
clone_size: NA
cdr3_nt: TGTGCCACTCTTTCGAGGGACAGGGTGGGGTATGGCTACACCTTC
cdr3_aa: CATLSRDRVGYGYTF

v_call: TRBV5-1
j_call: TRBJ1-2
d_call: NA
clone_size: once
cdr3_nt: TGCGCCAGCAGCTTAAGCCAGGCGGGCTATGGCTACACCTTC
cdr3_aa: CASSLSQAGYGYTF

v_call: TRBV20-1
j_call: TRBJ1-1
d_call: NA
clone_size: few
cdr3_nt: TGCAGTGCAGAGAAAGGGGTGGCTTTCTTT
cdr3_aa: CSAEKGVAFF

v_call: TRBV28
j_call: TRBJ2-1
d_call: NA
clone_size: NA
cdr3_nt: TGTGCCAGCAGTCCACCCCTGGGGGCGCAGAACAATGAGCAGTTCTTC
cdr3_aa: CASSPPLGAQNNEQFF

v_call: TRBV20-1
j_call: TRBJ1-2
d_call: NA
clone_size: NA
cdr3_nt: TGCAGTGCTAGTAATTTCGGGTATGGCTACACCTTC
cdr3_aa: CSASNFGYGYTF

v_call: TRBV15
j_call: TRBJ1-2
d_call: NA
clone_size: few
cdr3_nt: TGTGCCACCAGCAGAGATCGGGAGCCCGGCTACACCTTC
cdr3_aa: CATSRDREPGYTF

v_call: TRBV30
j_call: TRBJ2-2
d_call: NA
clone_size: NA
cdr3_nt: TGTGCCTGGAGTGCCAGGGGCCAGGGTTACACCGGGGAGCTGTTTTTT
cdr3_aa: CAWSARGQGYTGELFF

v_call: TRBV28
j_call: TRBJ2-1
d_call: NA
clone_size: NA
cdr3_nt: TGTGCCAGCAGTTTCGACTTGAGCTCCTACAATGAGCAGTTCTTC
cdr3_aa: CASSFDLSSYNEQFF

v_call: TRBV11-2
j_call: TRBJ1-1
d_call: NA
clone_size: NA
cdr3_nt: TGTGCCAGCAGCTTAGATCTGGGCAGTTTCTTCTTT
cdr3_aa: CASSLDLGSFFF

v_call: TRBV28
j_call: TRBJ2-7
d_call: TRBD2
clone_size: NA
cdr3_nt: TGTGCCAGCAGTGCACGACTAGCGGGTCCCTACGAGCAGTACTTC
cdr3_aa: CASSARLAGPYEQYF

v_call: TRBV25-1
j_call: TRBJ2-3
d_call: NA
clone_size: NA
cdr3_nt: TGTGCCAGCATCCGGGGGGATACGCAGTATTTT
cdr3_aa: CASIRGDTQYF

v_call: TRBV7-9
j_call: TRBJ2-7
d_call: TRBD2
clone_size: NA
cdr3_nt: TGTGCCAGCAGCGCGCTAGCGGGAGGAAACGAGCAGTACTTC
cdr3_aa: CASSALAGGNEQYF

v_call: TRBV30
j_call: TRBJ2-5
d_call: NA
clone_size: NA
cdr3_nt: TGTGCCTGGAGTGGCCAGGGGTTCTTAGAGGCCCAGTACTTC
cdr3_aa: CAWSGQGFLEAQYF

v_call: TRBV12-5
j_call: TRBJ2-7
d_call: TRBD2
clone_size: few
cdr3_nt: TGTGCTAGTCGGGGGGGAGGTACCTACGAGCAGTACTTC
cdr3_aa: CASRGGGTYEQYF

v_call: TRBV7-9
j_call: TRBJ1-4
d_call: NA
clone_size: NA
cdr3_nt: TGTGCCAGCAGCTTAGGCAGGGCTGATGAAAAACTGTTTTTT
cdr3_aa: CASSLGRADEKLFF

v_call: TRBV2
j_call: TRBJ1-2
d_call: TRBD1
clone_size: NA
cdr3_nt: TGTGCCAGCAGTGAGGGGACAGGGGGATATTTGTTTGGCTACACCTTC
cdr3_aa: CASSEGTGGYLFGYTF

v_call: TRBV3-1/TRBV3-2
j_call: TRBJ1-1
d_call: TRBD1
clone_size: few
cdr3_nt: TGTGCCAGCAGCCAAGGTTGGACAGGGAACACTGAAGCTTTCTTT
cdr3_aa: CASSQGWTGNTEAFF

v_call: TRBV27
j_call: TRBJ2-1
d_call: NA
clone_size: NA
cdr3_nt: TGTGCCAGCAGTCCCCGACAGGTTAGGGGGAATGAGCAGTTCTTC
cdr3_aa: CASSPRQVRGNEQFF